These 10 T cell receptor beta chains originate from one sample sequenced in a study of blood T cell repertoires in COVID-19. Assay used: immunoSEQ multiplex PCR; TCRdb lists only in-frame clones, some missing. The sample contains around 81,000 clones, around four fifths of which appear only once. The specimen sequenced was peripheral blood. These receptors all stem from a man aged 50 or older with acute or convalescent COVID-19.

In this sample, this clone turned up once. CDR3 sequence reads: CASSYPAGGTYEQYF. In nucleotides, the CDR3 is TGTGCCAGCAGTTACCCAGCGGGAGGAACCTACGAGCAGTACTTC. The rearrangement joins TRBV6-2 or TRBV6-3 to TRBJ2-7, with 9 nucleotides matching TRBD2. J gave up 2 bases and V 2 bases, and 4 bases lay outside the gene matches. Germline lookup yields CDR1 MNHEY and CDR2 SVGEGT. This CDR3 contains 15 residues.

The chain couples TRBV5-1 to TRBJ2-1; 7 bases fit TRBD2. The J segment lost 6 bases and the V segment lost 2 bases, leaving 8 bases of the junction unmatched. In germline, CDR1 is SGHRS, CDR2 YFSETQ. CDR3 length equals 15 residues. The CDR3 region is CASSFLAAAGNEQFF. Written as DNA, the CDR3 is TGCGCCAGCAGCTTTCTAGCGGCCGCTGGCAATGAGCAGTTCTTC.

The chain's CDR3 is CASSLGGGTGGRDGYTF. CDR3 DNA sequence: TGTGCCAGCAGCTTAGGAGGAGGGACAGGGGGCAGGGATGGCTACACCTTC. The chain uses TRBV7-2 and TRBJ1-2; 12 bases are shared with TRBD1. Trimming cost V 1 base and J 6 bases; bases outside gene matches: 9. This CDR3 comprises 17 residues. Germline V gene sequence: CDR1 SGHTA, CDR2 FQGNSA.

This clone appeared once. The chain joins TRBV7-2 to TRBJ1-4, with D tentatively TRBD1 (6 bases). The CDR3 extends over 15 amino acids. V was pared by 5 bases and J by 4 bases, with 14 bases between. Looked up from germline, CDR1 is SGHTA and CDR2 is FQGNSA. This CDR3 reads CASSDRQEYNEKLFF. The DNA of the CDR3 is TGTGCCAGCAGCGATCGACAGGAATATAATGAAAAACTGTTTTTT.

The chain has TRBV3-1 (or the pseudogene TRBV3-2) and TRBJ2-1; 7 positions agree with TRBD1. CDR1 and CDR2 (germline): LGHDT, YNNKEL (reference sequence). CDR3 length: 15 amino acids. Trimming took 2 bases from V and 3 from J; bases not matched to a gene: 4. CDR3 region: CASSQSDRSYNEQFF. The CDR3 DNA is TGTGCCAGCAGCCAATCGGACAGGAGCTACAATGAGCAGTTCTTC.

This rearrangement joins TRBV6-5 to TRBJ1-1, with D possibly TRBD1 on 5 matching bases. This CDR3 contains 11 residues. Germline CDR1 and CDR2: MNHEY and SVGAGI. Between the trimmed V and J ends, which lost 10 bases and 6 bases, there was a span of 12 bases. CDR3 sequence reads: CATRAVAEAFF. CDR3 in DNA: TGTGCCACCAGGGCGGTGGCTGAAGCTTTCTTT.

This clone was detected only once. As DNA, the CDR3 is TGTGCCAGCAGCCAACAGGGGGGTTCGACCCAGTACTTC. Its translation is CASSQQGGSTQYF. V usage is TRBV3-1 (or the pseudogene TRBV3-2) and J usage is TRBJ2-5; the D gene is possibly TRBD1 (7 bases). V lost 2 bases to trimming and J lost 7 bases, with 11 bases between them. Germline assignment: CDR1 LGHDT and CDR2 YNNKEL (reference sequence). This CDR3 contains 13 residues.

J is TRBJ1-2 and V is TRBV3-1 (or the pseudogene TRBV3-2); 7 bases are shared with TRBD1. The V and J ends lost 0 bases and 4 bases, in that order; junction bases with no gene match: 2. Germline CDR1 is LGHDT and CDR2 is YNNKEL (reference sequence). This CDR3 has 14 amino acids. CDR3 sequence: CASSQEDRTYGYTF. For the CDR3, the DNA is TGTGCCAGCAGCCAAGAGGACAGGACCTATGGCTACACCTTC.

This sequence joins TRBV5-1 and TRBJ1-1; TRBD1 matches 11 bases. J gave up 5 bases and V 0 bases, and 3 bases lay outside the gene matches. CDR1 and CDR2 (germline): SGHRS, YFSETQ. The CDR3 extends over 15 amino acids. The CDR3 nucleotides are TGCGCCAGCAGCTTGGGCGGGACAGGGGGGACTGAAGCTTTCTTT. It translates to CASSLGGTGGTEAFF.

The rearrangement joins TRBV14 to TRBJ1-4, with TRBD1 identical over 8 bases. Germline CDR1 reads SGHDN; CDR2 reads FVKESK. V was pared by 4 bases and J by 11 bases, with 9 bases of the junction left unmatched. CDR3 length: 14 amino acids. The CDR3 nucleotides are TGTGCCAGCAGCCGTGGGACAGGAGGAAGTAAACTGTTTTTT. Residues: CASSRGTGGSKLFF.